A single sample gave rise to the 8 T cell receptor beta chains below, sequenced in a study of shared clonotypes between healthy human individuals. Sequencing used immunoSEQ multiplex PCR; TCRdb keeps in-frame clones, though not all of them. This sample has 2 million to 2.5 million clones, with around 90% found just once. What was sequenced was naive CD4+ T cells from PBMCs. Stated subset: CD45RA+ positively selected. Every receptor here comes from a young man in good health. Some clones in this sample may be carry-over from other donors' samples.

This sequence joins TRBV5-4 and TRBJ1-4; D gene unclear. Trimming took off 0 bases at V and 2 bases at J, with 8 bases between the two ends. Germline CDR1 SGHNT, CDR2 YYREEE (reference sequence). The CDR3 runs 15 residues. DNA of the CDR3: TGTGCCAGCAGCTTGGACCTGAGGACTAATGAAAAACTGTTTTTT. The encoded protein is CASSLDLRTNEKLFF.

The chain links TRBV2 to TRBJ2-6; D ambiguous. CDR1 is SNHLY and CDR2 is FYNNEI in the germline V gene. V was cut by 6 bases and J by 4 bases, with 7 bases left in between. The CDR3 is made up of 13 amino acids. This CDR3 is CASRYRGANVLTF. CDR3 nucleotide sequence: TGTGCCAGCAGATACCGAGGGGCCAACGTCCTGACTTTC.

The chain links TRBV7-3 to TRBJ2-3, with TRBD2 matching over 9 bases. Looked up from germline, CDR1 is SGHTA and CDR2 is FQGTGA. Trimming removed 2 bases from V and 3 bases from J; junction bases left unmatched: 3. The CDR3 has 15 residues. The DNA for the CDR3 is TGTGCCAGCAGCTTAGGCGGGAGGGCAACAGATACGCAGTATTTT. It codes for CASSLGGRATDTQYF.

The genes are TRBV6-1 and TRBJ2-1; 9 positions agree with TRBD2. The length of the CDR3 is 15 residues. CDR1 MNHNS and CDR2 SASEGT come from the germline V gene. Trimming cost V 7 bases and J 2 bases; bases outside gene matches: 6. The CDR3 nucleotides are TGTGCCAGCACCTCCAGCGGGAGGACCTACAATGAGCAGTTCTTC. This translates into CASTSSGRTYNEQFF.

CDR3 sequence: CASSPGQGAAKNIQYF. The CDR3 coding sequence is TGTGCCAGCAGCCCCGGACAGGGGGCGGCCAAAAACATTCAGTACTTC. The rearrangement joins TRBV7-2 to TRBJ2-4; TRBD1 matches at 11 bases. There are 16 residues in the CDR3. Germline values: CDR1 SGHTA, CDR2 FQGNSA. V was pared by 5 bases and J by 1 base, with 4 bases of the junction left unmatched.

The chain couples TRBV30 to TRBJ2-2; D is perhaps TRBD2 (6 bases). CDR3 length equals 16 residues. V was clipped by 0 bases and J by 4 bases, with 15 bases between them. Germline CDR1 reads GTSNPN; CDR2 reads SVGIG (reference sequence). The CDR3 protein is CAWSVAAGIFTGELFF. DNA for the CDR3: TGTGCCTGGAGTGTAGCTGCGGGAATTTTCACCGGGGAGCTGTTTTTT.

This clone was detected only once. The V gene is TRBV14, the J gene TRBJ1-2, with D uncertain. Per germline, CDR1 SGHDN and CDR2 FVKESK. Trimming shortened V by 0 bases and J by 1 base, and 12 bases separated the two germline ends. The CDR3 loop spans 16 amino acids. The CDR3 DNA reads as TGTGCCAGCAGCCAAGACCGGGGTTCGGGTAACTATGGCTACACCTTC. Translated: CASSQDRGSGNYGYTF.

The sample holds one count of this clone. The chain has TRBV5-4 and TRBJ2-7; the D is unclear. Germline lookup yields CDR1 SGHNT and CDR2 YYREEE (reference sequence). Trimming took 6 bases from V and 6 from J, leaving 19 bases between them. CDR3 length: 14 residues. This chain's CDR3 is CASNSGGIVLEQYF. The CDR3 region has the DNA TGTGCCAGCAATTCAGGCGGCATAGTCCTCGAGCAGTACTTC.